This TCR beta chain was retrieved from a study of T-cell memory formation after mild COVID-19. On the study more broadly: Clustering of TCRs was largely donor specific.

The 5'RACE method, run with constant-segment primers, produced TCR alpha and TCR beta cDNA libraries (carrying sample barcodes and UMIs). TCRdb used MiXCR to reprocess the 5' RACE reads, holding one entry per CDR3 protein. The sample has approximately 260,000 distinct CDR3 sequences, about 20% seen once. Study findings and constraints: Researchers found some responding clones in pre-infection memory, a sign that cross-reactive memory joined. Second-wave clones reaching peak frequency on day 37 lacked confirmed SARS-CoV-2 specificity.

Germline CDR1 reads SGHTA; CDR2 reads FQGNSA. V shed 4 bases and J 6 bases; nucleotides not matched to a gene: 5. The CDR3 runs to 14 residues. Concerning this clonotype itself: Its antigen is unknown.

The rearrangement uses TRBV7-2 and TRBJ2-3, with 9 nucleotides matching TRBD2. The specimen was PBMCs or a T cell subset sorted from them (not recorded which). This TCR came from a man aged 18-30 years who had mild COVID-19 (a few samples of this study predate the infection). Cell type and time point are not known. CDR3 DNA sequence: TGTGCCAGCAGCTGGGGACTAGCATCGGATACGCAGTATTTT. Protein sequence: CASSWGLASDTQYF.